Below are 26 T cell receptor beta chains sequenced from a single sample in a study of a mutant IDH1 vaccine in newly diagnosed glioma. Time point: baseline, week 1 (first vaccination visit). Treatment defined: pre-vaccination baseline after standard-of-care therapy. Profiled with immunoSEQ multiplex PCR; TCRdb holds only in-frame clones, not every one. The top ten clones hold about 5.3% of a sample with 75,000 to 100,000 clones, more than 65% of them seen once. The sample was PBMCs, taken from a glioma patient treated with radiotherapy, temozolomide or both. The receptor set was obtained from a middle-aged man with glioma. Some clones in this sample may be carry-over from other donors' samples.

In this sample, this clone turned up once. The chain joins TRBV11-2 to TRBJ1-1; D perhaps matches TRBD1 (5 bases). The germline gives CDR1 SGHAT, CDR2 FQNNGV. The CDR3 consists of 12 residues. The V and J ends lost 5 bases and 7 bases respectively, with 11 bases between them. The CDR3 spells CASSHDSLEAFF. The CDR3 DNA sequence: TGTGCCAGCAGCCACGACAGCCTTGAAGCTTTCTTT.

This clone occurred a few times. This chain's CDR3 is CASRRYRDRYGYTF. The CDR3 DNA reads TGTGCCAGCAGGCGTTACAGGGATCGCTATGGCTACACCTTC. V usage is TRBV2 and J usage is TRBJ1-2, with D possibly being TRBD1 (6 bases). Trimming took off 6 bases at V and 4 bases at J, with 15 bases between the two ends. Germline V lookup: CDR1 SNHLY, CDR2 FYNNEI. This CDR3 region has 14 residues.

The table lists this clone with a count of one. The chain combines TRBV19 with TRBJ1-2; TRBD1 is a possible D gene (5 bases). The CDR3 is 16 amino acids. Germline V CDR1 and CDR2: LNHDA, SQIVND (reference sequence). Trimming stripped 4 bases from V and 4 bases from J, with 19 bases between. The DNA of the CDR3 is TGTGCCAGTAGTACCGATCTACAGGCGCACTCCTATGGCTACACCTTC. It translates to CASSTDLQAHSYGYTF.

J is TRBJ2-1 and V is TRBV6-4; weak D call: TRBD2 (6 bases). V lost 10 bases and J lost 4, with 14 bases in between. CDR3 length: 13 amino acids. The V gene's germline CDR1 is MRHNA and CDR2 SNTAGT. The CDR3 loop is CATRDWVYNEQFF. The CDR3 DNA sequence: TGTGCCACCCGGGACTGGGTGTACAATGAGCAGTTCTTC.

CDR3 in amino acids: CASSTGVDNSPLHF. For the CDR3, the DNA is TGTGCCAGCAGTACAGGGGTGGATAATTCACCCCTCCACTTT. The chain has TRBV6-6 and TRBJ1-6; 7 bases match TRBD1. The CDR3 contains 14 residues. The junction had 3 bases not matched to a gene; V was cut back by 5 bases and J by 5 bases. Germline CDR1 MNHNY, CDR2 SVGAGI (reference sequence).

This rearrangement joins TRBV7-9 to TRBJ2-2; D is possibly TRBD1 (6 bases). V lost 1 base, J lost 0 bases, and 6 bases lay in between. Germline V gene lookup returns CDR1 SEHNR and CDR2 FQNEAQ (reference sequence). The CDR3 extends over 15 amino acids. As DNA, the CDR3 is TGTGCCAGCAGCTTAGGGACAGCGAACACCGGGGAGCTGTTTTTT. Translated, it gives CASSLGTANTGELFF.

The chain is built from TRBV19 and TRBJ1-5; 7 bases agree with TRBD1. With 8 bases clipped from V and 8 bases from J, the junction kept 9 bases outside the gene matches. The CDR3 is 13 residues long. Germline loops: CDR1 LNHDA, CDR2 SQIVND (reference sequence). The CDR3, as DNA: TGTGCCAGTCAGGGGGTAAGGTCGGAGCCCCAGCATTTT. Its protein is CASQGVRSEPQHF.

V gene TRBV5-4 combines with J gene TRBJ2-2, with 9 positions matching TRBD1. V gave up 4 bases and J gave up 4 bases; unmatched junction bases: 5. In germline, CDR1 is SGHNT, CDR2 YYREEE (reference sequence). The CDR3 runs to 15 residues. CDR3 loop: CASSDNRGLTGELFF. CDR3 DNA: TGTGCCAGCAGCGATAACAGGGGGCTCACCGGGGAGCTGTTTTTT.

The chain employs TRBV13 and TRBJ2-5, with TRBD2 matching 7 bases. The V segment lost 8 bases and the J segment 2 bases; nucleotides outside the gene matches: 5. The CDR3 contains 13 residues. Germline V gives CDR1 PRHDT, CDR2 FYEKMQ (reference sequence). CDR3 sequence: CASSNGGQETQYF. The CDR3 DNA reads as TGTGCCAGCTCCAACGGGGGGCAAGAGACCCAGTACTTC.

This clone occurred a few times. The rearrangement joins TRBV5-1 to TRBJ2-2; tentatively, D is TRBD1 or TRBD2 (5 bases each). The germline V gene has CDR1 SGHRS and CDR2 YFSETQ. V lost 9 bases to trimming and J lost 6 bases, with 18 bases between them. This CDR3 spans 14 amino acids. The CDR3 loop is CATQGPGWPGELFF. DNA of the CDR3: TGCGCCACCCAGGGACCTGGGTGGCCCGGGGAGCTGTTTTTT.

This chain connects TRBV10-3 to TRBJ1-1, with no clear D. Germline-derived CDR1 and CDR2 are ENHRY and SYGVKD. The CDR3 totals 11 residues. Trimming left V 4 bases short and J 3 bases short, with 3 bases between. The CDR3, as DNA: TGTGCCATCAGTGCAGACACTGAAGCTTTCTTT. Translated: CAISADTEAFF.

V usage is TRBV18 and J usage is TRBJ1-2; weak D call: TRBD1 (5 bases). V shed 4 bases and J shed 3 bases, with 12 bases lying between them. The CDR3 loop spans 14 amino acids. From germline, CDR1 is KGHSH and CDR2 LQKENI. The CDR3 is CASSRGENYYGYTF. In DNA, the CDR3 is TGTGCCAGCTCACGAGGGGAGAATTACTATGGCTACACCTTC.

This clone was seen a single time. CDR3 in amino acids: CASSQTRTVNTEAFF. Written as DNA, the CDR3 is TGCGCCAGCAGCCAAACTCGCACGGTGAACACTGAAGCTTTCTTT. The genes are TRBV4-1 and TRBJ1-1; no clear D. Germline assignment: CDR1 MGHRA and CDR2 YSYEKL. There are 15 residues in the CDR3. Trimming cost V 2 bases and J 0 bases, with 10 bases left between them.

This chain joins TRBV7-8 and TRBJ1-4; 8 nucleotides line up with TRBD1. This CDR3 spans 17 amino acids. Germline V CDR1 and CDR2: SGHVS, FQNEAQ. The V segment lost 5 bases and the J segment 8 bases; nucleotides outside the gene matches: 16. The CDR3 sequence is CASSRTGQDLGSEKLFF. CDR3 DNA sequence: TGTGCCAGCAGCCGTACGGGACAGGACCTAGGTTCGGAAAAACTGTTTTTT.

This clone has only one observation. This sequence joins TRBV2 and TRBJ1-6; 10 bases are a match to TRBD1. The germline V gene encodes CDR1 SNHLY and CDR2 FYNNEI. This CDR3 contains 14 residues. V gave up 5 bases and J gave up 7 bases; unmatched junction bases: 2. CDR3 region: CASSRTGGNSPLHF. CDR3 in DNA: TGTGCCAGCAGTAGGACAGGGGGGAATTCACCCCTCCACTTT.

For this clone: The same CDR3 also results from other DNA sequences found in this sample. The chain recombines TRBV28 with TRBJ1-5; D gene uncertain. Between the trimmed V and J ends, which lost 3 bases and 7 bases, there was a span of 4 bases. The length of the CDR3 is 11 residues. CDR1 and CDR2 (germline): MDHEN, SYDVKM. The CDR3 protein is CASSFGQPQHF. CDR3 coding DNA: TGTGCCAGCAGTTTCGGACAGCCCCAGCATTTT.

The rearrangement uses TRBV7-8 and TRBJ2-3, with TRBD2 matching over 8 bases. This CDR3 is built from 15 residues. Germline assignment: CDR1 SGHVS and CDR2 FQNEAQ. V lost 5 bases to trimming and J lost 6 bases; unmatched junction nucleotides: 10. The CDR3 reads CASSRPGGGVDTQYF. The DNA for the CDR3 is TGTGCCAGCAGCCGACCGGGGGGGGGCGTGGATACGCAGTATTTT.

The V and J genes are TRBV7-6 and TRBJ2-2; D is unresolved. The V and J ends lost 1 base and 4 bases respectively, with 10 bases between them. Per germline, CDR1 SGHVS and CDR2 FNYEAQ. The CDR3 extends over 15 amino acids. The CDR3 bases are TGTGCCAGCAGCTTAGGTCCGTCGGGCACCGGGGAGCTGTTTTTT. Translating gives CASSLGPSGTGELFF.

The CDR3 DNA sequence: TGTGCCAGCAGGGACCGAGCGTCGAACACCGGGGAGCTGTTTTTT. Its translation is CASRDRASNTGELFF. V gene TRBV6-5 combines with J gene TRBJ2-2; D unresolved. Germline V lookup: CDR1 MNHEY, CDR2 SVGAGI. The V and J ends lost 6 bases and 0 bases respectively, with 11 bases between them. The CDR3 contains 15 residues.

The rearrangement uses TRBV7-8 and TRBJ2-7; D is ambiguous. CDR3 length: 13 amino acids. V was clipped by 3 bases and J by 4 bases, with 10 bases between them. Germline values: CDR1 SGHVS, CDR2 FQNEAQ. The CDR3 sequence is CASSFIPWYEQYF. DNA of the CDR3: TGTGCCAGCAGCTTTATACCGTGGTACGAGCAGTACTTC.

The CDR3 DNA follows: TGTGCCAGCAGCTTAACTGGGGCCAACGTCCTGACTTTC. Translating it yields CASSLTGANVLTF. The J gene is TRBJ2-6, the V gene TRBV7-9; D gene ambiguous. Germline values: CDR1 SEHNR, CDR2 FQNEAQ (reference sequence). CDR3 length: 13 amino acids. V lost 2 bases to trimming and J lost 2 bases, with 1 base between them.

The chain combines TRBV4-2 with TRBJ1-5; no clear D. The V end was cut by 0 bases, the J end by 3 bases, with 0 bases between. CDR1 and CDR2 from the germline V gene are LGHNA and YNFKEQ. The CDR3 sequence is 12 residues long. The CDR3 DNA is TGTGCCAGCAGCCAAGACAATCAGCCCCAGCATTTT. Protein sequence: CASSQDNQPQHF.

V and J are TRBV7-9 and TRBJ2-5; D may be TRBD1 (6 bases). The CDR3 is 14 amino acids. Trimming removed 2 bases at V and 1 base at J, with 8 bases between. The V gene's germline CDR1 is SEHNR and CDR2 FQNEAQ (reference sequence). Here the CDR3 reads CASSLTGIQETQYF. In DNA form, the CDR3 reads TGTGCCAGCAGCTTAACAGGGATCCAAGAGACCCAGTACTTC.

The CDR3 region is CSVGPGATGELFF. The CDR3 region has the DNA TGCAGCGTTGGTCCAGGGGCCACCGGGGAGCTGTTTTTT. V and J are TRBV29-1 and TRBJ2-2, with TRBD1 as a possible D gene (6 bases). Germline V gene sequence: CDR1 SQVTM, CDR2 ANQGSEA. The CDR3 spans 13 residues. Trimming took 4 bases from V and 4 from J, leaving 10 bases between them.

The CDR3 loop reads CASSPGLEEKLFF. The CDR3 region has the DNA TGTGCCAGCTCACCAGGTCTAGAAGAAAAACTGTTTTTT. The chain combines TRBV18 with TRBJ1-4, with D uncertain. There are 13 residues in the CDR3. Trimming took off 2 bases at V and 8 bases at J, with 9 bases between the two ends. Germline values: CDR1 KGHSH, CDR2 LQKENI.

The CDR3 region has the DNA TGCGCCAGCAGCTTGGTTGTCACCCAAGAGACCCAGTACTTC. It is translated as CASSLVVTQETQYF. This rearrangement joins TRBV5-1 to TRBJ2-5; D is undetermined. The CDR3 has 14 amino acids. V dropped 0 bases and J dropped 1 base, with 7 bases sitting between them. Germline CDR1 is SGHRS and CDR2 is YFSETQ.